This T cell receptor beta chain was identified during a study of cytomegalovirus exposure and HLA in healthy donors. For this clone: The target antigen is unknown.

Study results and caveats: Later analysis identified a missense DCLRE1C variant that was linked to TCR beta V- and J-gene trimming. Specificity of three CMV-associated chains for CMV antigens was verified in vitro.

Primers: 60 Vbeta forward and 13 Jbeta reverse. Per the original methods: A follow-up analysis tallied 60 million to 85 million unique TCR beta chains, about 11 million shared. Measured with immunoSEQ multiplex PCR; TCRdb has only the in-frame clones, and not every one. V, J and clone size are taken as reported in that table, and D and trimming were inferred from the DNA itself. The sample yields 84,000 or so clones, approximately 76% seen once. Healthy bone marrow donors formed the donor group. This sequence originates from a male donor in good health and CMV-seronegative. The sequenced sample consisted of PBMCs.

CDR3 nucleotide sequence: TGTGCCAGCAGCTTGTTCGGCCTAAGGCGGGATTCACCCCTCCACTTT. Residues: CASSLFGLRRDSPLHF. J is TRBJ1-6 and V is TRBV5-4; D is unclear. Per the germline V gene, CDR1 is SGHNT and CDR2 is YYREEE (reference sequence). V shed 1 base and J shed 8 bases, with 16 bases lying between them. The length of the CDR3 is 16 residues.